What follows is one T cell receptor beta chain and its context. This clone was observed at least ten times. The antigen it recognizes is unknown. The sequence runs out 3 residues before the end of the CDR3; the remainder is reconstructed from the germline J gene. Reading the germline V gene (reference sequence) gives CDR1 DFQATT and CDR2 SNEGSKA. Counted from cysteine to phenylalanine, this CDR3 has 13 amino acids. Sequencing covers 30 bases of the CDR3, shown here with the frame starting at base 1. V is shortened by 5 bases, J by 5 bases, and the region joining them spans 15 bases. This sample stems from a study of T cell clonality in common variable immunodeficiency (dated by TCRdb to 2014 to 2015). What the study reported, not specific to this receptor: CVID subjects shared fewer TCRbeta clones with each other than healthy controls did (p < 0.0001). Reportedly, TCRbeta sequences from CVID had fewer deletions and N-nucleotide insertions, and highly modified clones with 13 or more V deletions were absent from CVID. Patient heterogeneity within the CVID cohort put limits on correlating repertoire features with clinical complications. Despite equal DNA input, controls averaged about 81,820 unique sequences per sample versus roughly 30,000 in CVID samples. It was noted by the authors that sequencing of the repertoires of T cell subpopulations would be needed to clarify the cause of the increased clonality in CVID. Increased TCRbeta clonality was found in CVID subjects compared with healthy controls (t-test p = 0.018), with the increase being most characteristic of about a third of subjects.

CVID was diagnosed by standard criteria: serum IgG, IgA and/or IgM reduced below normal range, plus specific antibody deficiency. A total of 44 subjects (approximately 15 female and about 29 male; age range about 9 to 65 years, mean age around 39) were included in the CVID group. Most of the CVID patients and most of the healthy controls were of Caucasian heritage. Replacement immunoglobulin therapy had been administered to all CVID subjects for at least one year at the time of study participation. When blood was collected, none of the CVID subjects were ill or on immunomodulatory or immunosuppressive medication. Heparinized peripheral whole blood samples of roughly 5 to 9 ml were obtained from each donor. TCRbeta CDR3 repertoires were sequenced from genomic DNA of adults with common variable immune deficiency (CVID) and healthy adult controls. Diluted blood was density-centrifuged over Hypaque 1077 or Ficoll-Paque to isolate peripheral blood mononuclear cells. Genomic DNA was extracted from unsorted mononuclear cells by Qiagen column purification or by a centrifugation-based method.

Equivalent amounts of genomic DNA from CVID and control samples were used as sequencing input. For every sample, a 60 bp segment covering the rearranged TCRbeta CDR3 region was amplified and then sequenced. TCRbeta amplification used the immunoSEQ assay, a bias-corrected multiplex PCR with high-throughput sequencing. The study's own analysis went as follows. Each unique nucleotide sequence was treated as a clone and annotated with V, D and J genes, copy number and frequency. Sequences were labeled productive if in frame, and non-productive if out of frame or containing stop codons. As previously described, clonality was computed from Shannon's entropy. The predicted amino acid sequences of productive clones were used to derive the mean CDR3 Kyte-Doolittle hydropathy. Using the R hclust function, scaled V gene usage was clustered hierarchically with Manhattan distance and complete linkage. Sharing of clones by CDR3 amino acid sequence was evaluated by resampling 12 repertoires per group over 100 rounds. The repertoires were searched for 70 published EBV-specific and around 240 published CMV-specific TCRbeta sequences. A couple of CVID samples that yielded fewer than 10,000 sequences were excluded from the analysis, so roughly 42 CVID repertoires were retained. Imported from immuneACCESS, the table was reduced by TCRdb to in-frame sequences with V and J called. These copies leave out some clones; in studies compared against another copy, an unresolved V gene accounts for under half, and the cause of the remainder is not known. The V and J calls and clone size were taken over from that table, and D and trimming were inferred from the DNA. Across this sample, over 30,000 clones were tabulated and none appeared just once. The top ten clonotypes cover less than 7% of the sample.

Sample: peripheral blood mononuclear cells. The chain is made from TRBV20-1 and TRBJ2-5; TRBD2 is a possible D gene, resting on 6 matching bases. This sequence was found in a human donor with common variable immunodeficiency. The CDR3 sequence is CSAPIGGLETQYF. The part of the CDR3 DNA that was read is TGCAGTGCTCCTATCGGGGGTCTGGAGACC.